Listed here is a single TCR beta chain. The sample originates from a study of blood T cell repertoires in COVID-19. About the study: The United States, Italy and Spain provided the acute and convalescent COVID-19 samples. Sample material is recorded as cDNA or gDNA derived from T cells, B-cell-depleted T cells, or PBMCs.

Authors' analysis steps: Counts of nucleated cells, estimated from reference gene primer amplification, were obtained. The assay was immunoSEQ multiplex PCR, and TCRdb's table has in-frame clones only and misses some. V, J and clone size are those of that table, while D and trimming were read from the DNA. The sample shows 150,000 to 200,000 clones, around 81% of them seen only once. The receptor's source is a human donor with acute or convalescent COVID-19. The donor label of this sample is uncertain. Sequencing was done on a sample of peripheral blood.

Here the CDR3 reads CASNLRGNEQFF. As DNA, the CDR3 is TGTGCCAGCAACCTTAGGGGCAATGAGCAGTTCTTC. The chain couples TRBV2 to TRBJ2-1; tentative D call: TRBD1 (5 bases). CDR1 is SNHLY, CDR2 FYNNEI, per germline. With 7 bases removed from V and 6 bases from J, the gap between germline ends came to 10 bases. CDR3 length: 12 residues.